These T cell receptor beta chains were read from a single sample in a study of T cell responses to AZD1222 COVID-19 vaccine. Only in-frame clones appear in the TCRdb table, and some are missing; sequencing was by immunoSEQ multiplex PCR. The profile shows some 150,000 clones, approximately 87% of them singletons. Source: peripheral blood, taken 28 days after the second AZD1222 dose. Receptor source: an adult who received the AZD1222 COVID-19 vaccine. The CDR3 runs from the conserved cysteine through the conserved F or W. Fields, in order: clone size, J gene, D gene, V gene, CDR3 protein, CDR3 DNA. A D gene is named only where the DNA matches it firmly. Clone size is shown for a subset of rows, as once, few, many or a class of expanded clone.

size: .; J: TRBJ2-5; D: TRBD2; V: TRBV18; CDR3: CASSSVSGSRETQYF; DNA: TGTGCCAGCTCGTCGGTTAGCGGGAGTCGAGAGACCCAGTACTTC
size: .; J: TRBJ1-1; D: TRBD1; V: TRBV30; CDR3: CAWSLGQALNTEAFF; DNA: TGTGCCTGGAGTCTGGGACAGGCCCTGAACACTGAAGCTTTCTTT
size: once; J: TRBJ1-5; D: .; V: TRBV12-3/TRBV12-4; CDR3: CASTDGDQPQHF; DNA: TGTGCCAGCACCGACGGGGATCAGCCCCAGCATTTT
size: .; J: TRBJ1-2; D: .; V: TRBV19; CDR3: CASSISGARGYTF; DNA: TGTGCCAGTAGTATTTCAGGGGCTAGAGGCTACACCTTC
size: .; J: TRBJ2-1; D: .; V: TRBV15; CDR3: CATSRDLAGGSYNEQFF; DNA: TGTGCCACCAGCAGAGATCTGGCAGGCGGCTCCTACAATGAGCAGTTCTTC
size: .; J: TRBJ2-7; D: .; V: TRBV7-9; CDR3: CASSPDITSGEQYF; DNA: TGTGCCAGCAGCCCCGATATAACTTCCGGCGAGCAGTACTTC
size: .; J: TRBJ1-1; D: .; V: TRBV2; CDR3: CASRDTGGKYTEAFF; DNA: TGTGCCAGCAGAGACACGGGGGGAAAGTACACTGAAGCTTTCTTT
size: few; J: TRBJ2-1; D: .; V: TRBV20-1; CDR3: CSASHRGLEQFF; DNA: TGCAGTGCTAGTCACCGGGGTTTAGAGCAGTTCTTC
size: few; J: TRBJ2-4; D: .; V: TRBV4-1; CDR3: CASSQDQEGPAKNIQYF; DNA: TGCGCCAGCAGCCAAGATCAGGAGGGTCCAGCCAAAAACATTCAGTACTTC
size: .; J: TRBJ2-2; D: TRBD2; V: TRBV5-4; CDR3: CASSSFGLANTGELFF; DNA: TGTGCCAGCAGCTCCTTCGGACTAGCGAACACCGGGGAGCTGTTTTTT
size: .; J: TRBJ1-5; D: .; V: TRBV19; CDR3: CASTGTPRGNQPQHF; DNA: TGTGCCAGTACCGGGACACCTCGTGGGAATCAGCCCCAGCATTTT
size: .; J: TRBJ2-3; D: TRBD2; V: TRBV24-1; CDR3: CATEASGTDTQYF; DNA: TGTGCCACCGAGGCTAGCGGAACAGATACGCAGTATTTT
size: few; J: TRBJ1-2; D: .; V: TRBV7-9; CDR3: CASSLGLGGSEYGYTF; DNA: TGTGCCAGCAGCTTAGGTCTGGGGGGATCGGAATATGGCTACACCTTC
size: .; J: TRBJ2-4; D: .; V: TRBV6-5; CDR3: CASSYSPKNIQYF; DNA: TGTGCCAGCAGTTACTCCCCGAAAAACATTCAGTACTTC
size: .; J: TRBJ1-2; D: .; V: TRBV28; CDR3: CASSAPGAFYGYTF; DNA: TGTGCCAGCAGTGCCCCAGGGGCATTCTATGGCTACACCTTC
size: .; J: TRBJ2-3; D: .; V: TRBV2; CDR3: CASSITDTQYF; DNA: TGTGCCAGCAGTATTACAGATACGCAGTATTTT
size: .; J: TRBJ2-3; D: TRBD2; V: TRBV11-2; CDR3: CASSFGPGGDTQYF; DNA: TGTGCCAGCAGCTTTGGACCCGGGGGGGATACGCAGTATTTT
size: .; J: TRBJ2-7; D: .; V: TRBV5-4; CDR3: CASSLRDSYPYEQYF; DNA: TGTGCCAGCAGCCTCCGGGACTCATACCCCTACGAGCAGTACTTC
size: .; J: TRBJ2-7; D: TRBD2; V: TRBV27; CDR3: CASSSWTSGRRRGEQYF; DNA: TGTGCCAGCAGTTCATGGACTAGCGGGAGGAGGCGGGGCGAGCAGTACTTC
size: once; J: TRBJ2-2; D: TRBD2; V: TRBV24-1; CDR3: CATMGGRATGELFF; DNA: TGTGCCACCATGGGCGGGAGGGCCACCGGGGAGCTGTTTTTT
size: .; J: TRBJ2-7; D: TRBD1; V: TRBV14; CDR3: CASGDRVHEQYF; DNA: TGTGCCAGCGGGGACAGGGTACACGAGCAGTACTTC
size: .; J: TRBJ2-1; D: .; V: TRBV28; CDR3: CASSALREQFF; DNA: TGTGCCAGCAGTGCTTTAAGAGAGCAGTTCTTC
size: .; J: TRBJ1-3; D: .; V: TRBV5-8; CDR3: CASSLVPQSSGNTIYF; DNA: TGTGCCAGCAGCTTGGTTCCGCAGAGCTCTGGAAACACCATATATTTT
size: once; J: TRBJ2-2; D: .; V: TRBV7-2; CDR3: CASSSLPAAISGELFF; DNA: TGTGCCAGCAGCTCCCTACCGGCGGCGATATCCGGGGAGCTGTTTTTT
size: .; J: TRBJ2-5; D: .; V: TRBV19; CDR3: CASSRGWGQETQYF; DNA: TGTGCCAGTAGTCGGGGGTGGGGGCAAGAGACCCAGTACTTC
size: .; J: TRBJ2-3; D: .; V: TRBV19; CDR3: CASRLAGLADTQYF; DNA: TGTGCCAGTAGACTTGCGGGCCTCGCAGATACGCAGTATTTT
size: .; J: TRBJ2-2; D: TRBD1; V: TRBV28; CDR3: CASSRQGGTGELFF; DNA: TGTGCCAGCAGTCGACAGGGGGGCACCGGGGAGCTGTTTTTT
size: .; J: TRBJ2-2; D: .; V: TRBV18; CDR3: CASSPYTGPNTGELFF; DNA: TGTGCCAGCTCACCATACACAGGGCCGAACACCGGGGAGCTGTTTTTT
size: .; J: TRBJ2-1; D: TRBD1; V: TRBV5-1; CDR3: CASSLSPGQGNNEQFF; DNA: TGCGCCAGCAGCTTATCACCGGGACAGGGCAACAATGAGCAGTTCTTC
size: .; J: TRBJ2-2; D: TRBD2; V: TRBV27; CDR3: CASSSTSGSWTGELFF; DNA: TGTGCCAGCAGTTCGACTAGCGGGAGTTGGACCGGGGAGCTGTTTTTT
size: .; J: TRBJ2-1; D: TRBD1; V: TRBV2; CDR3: CASRGTGGWDEQFF; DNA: TGTGCCAGCAGGGGGACAGGGGGCTGGGATGAGCAGTTCTTC
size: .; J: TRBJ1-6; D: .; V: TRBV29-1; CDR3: CSAGVGNSPLHF; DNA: TGCAGCGCCGGGGTGGGGAATTCACCCCTCCACTTT
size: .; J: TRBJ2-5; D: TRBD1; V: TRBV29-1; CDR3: CSVEGIRDRGQETQYF; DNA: TGCAGCGTTGAAGGCATCCGGGACAGGGGTCAAGAGACCCAGTACTTC
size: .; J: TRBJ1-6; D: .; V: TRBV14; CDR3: CASSQDGLIWSNSPLHF; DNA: TGTGCCAGCAGCCAAGATGGGCTCATATGGTCTAATTCACCCCTCCACTTT